The 15 T cell receptor beta chains presented below share a single source sample, sequenced in a study of tumor-infiltrating lymphocytes in primary liver carcinoma (dated by TCRdb to 2017 to 2019). TCRdb lists the instrument as Illumina HiSeq 2500. Starting from 500 to 650 ng total RNA, TCRbeta-specific cDNA was produced by reverse transcription with a constant-region primer and ProtoScript II reverse transcriptase. Three nested multiplex PCR rounds, following a slightly modified ARM-PCR procedure, were used to build the TCRbeta libraries. Multiplex TRBV1-TRBV30 forward primers and a Cbeta reverse primer were used in the first two PCR rounds, each of which was run for around 10 cycles. TCRdb reprocessing: public reads trimmed at Q25 with fastp, clones called with MiXCR, in-frame beta chains kept. Under each unique CDR3 protein, matching rows form one entry showing the most common genes and DNA. The sample records 100,000 to 150,000 distinct CDR3 sequences, 55% to 75% of which are singletons. The ten largest clonotypes hold 7% to 10% of the sample.

Total RNA and DNA were co-extracted without cell sorting from roughly 20-30 mg of bulk tissue using the AllPrep DNA/RNA mini kit. The sequenced sample was liver tumor tissue from sampling region 3. The cell subset or site label, as the study defines it: tumor region T3, left-lateral pole. Receptor source: a woman aged 60-75 years with primary liver carcinoma and hepatitis B virus infection.

This clonotype was detected ten times or more. The V and J genes are TRBV5-6 and TRBJ2-1; 9 bases are a match to TRBD1. This CDR3 has 15 residues. Germline CDR1 reads SGHDT; CDR2 reads YYEEEE. The ends lost 2 bases at V and 2 bases at J; junction bases unmatched: 2. CDR3 region: CASSFGDRAYNEQFF. The CDR3 DNA is TGTGCCAGCAGCTTCGGGGACAGGGCCTACAATGAGCAGTTCTTC.

Note on this clonotype: A much larger clonotype is one base distant, so this may be a read error. This likely comes from a read error, as the CDR3 has no conserved phenylalanine or tryptophan at its end. This sequence joins TRBV11-3 and TRBJ2-7, with 7 bases matching TRBD2. Germline assignment: CDR1 SGHNT and CDR2 YENEEA. Trimming took 0 bases from V and 8 from J; bases not matched to a gene: 10. The CDR3 totals 15 residues. The CDR3 DNA follows: TGTGCCAGCAGCTTAGAGGGTGGCGGGAGTTACAAGCAGTACCTC. It translates to CASSLEGGGSYKQYL.

As regards this clonotype: A much larger clone differs from this one at a single base, so this may be a read error. The genes are TRBV6-5 and TRBJ2-7; 7 bases agree with TRBD1. The CDR3 spans 15 residues. CDR1 and CDR2 (germline): MNHEY, SVGAGI. CDR3 residues: CATSYSGTAQGEQYF. As DNA, the CDR3 is TGTGCCACCAGTTACTCAGGGACAGCTCAGGGCGAGCAGTACTTC.

Concerning this clonotype: A junction end diverges from the germline sequence, so it may reflect a read error. The J gene is TRBJ2-1, the V gene TRBV10-3; TRBD1 matches at 11 bases. Germline-derived CDR1 and CDR2 are ENHRY and SYGVKD. The CDR3 loop spans 16 amino acids. CDR3 amino acids: CSISGPGQGGYNEQFF. The DNA for the CDR3 is TGTTCCATCAGTGGACCGGGACAGGGGGGCTACAATGAGCAGTTCTTC.

This clonotype came up a few times. The V and J genes are TRBV30 and TRBJ2-5; no definite D call. Germline V gene sequence: CDR1 GTSNPN, CDR2 SVGIG (reference sequence). Trimming removed 0 bases from V and 0 bases from J, with 5 bases in between. The CDR3 has 13 amino acids. CDR3 sequence: CAWSVSDQETQYF. The CDR3 DNA follows: TGTGCCTGGAGTGTATCTGACCAAGAGACCCAGTACTTC.

This clonotype was counted once. At one boundary the junction diverges from the germline segment, which might be a read error. The chain uses TRBV11-2 and TRBJ2-2; D is possibly TRBD2 (5 bases). The CDR3 runs to 16 residues. Germline assignment: CDR1 SGHAT and CDR2 FQNNGV. Written as DNA, the CDR3 is TGTGCCAGCATCGACGGATGCAACACGAACACCGGGGAGTTGTTTTTT. The encoded protein is CASIDGCNTNTGELFF.

This clonotype was seen at least ten times. The J gene is TRBJ2-7, the V gene TRBV14; no definite D call. The CDR3 consists of 11 residues. V lost 4 bases and J lost 4, with 5 bases in between. Germline CDR1 is SGHDN and CDR2 is FVKESK. The CDR3 sequence: CASSLLYEQYF. CDR3 nucleotides: TGTGCCAGCAGCCTACTATACGAGCAGTACTTC.

This clonotype was observed a single time. A much larger clone sits a single nucleotide away, making a read error possible. The rearrangement uses TRBV5-1 and TRBJ2-7; D is uncertain. This CDR3 spans 14 amino acids. From germline, CDR1 is SGHRS and CDR2 YFSETQ. The CDR3 spells CTSSLWAYGEEQYF. The CDR3 bases are TGCACCAGCAGCTTGTGGGCGTACGGCGAGGAGCAGTACTTC.

This clonotype was seen many times. The rearrangement links TRBV29-1 to TRBJ2-7; D is perhaps TRBD1 (6 bases). The CDR3 has 14 residues. V dropped 4 bases and J dropped 2 bases, with 15 bases sitting between them. The germline gives CDR1 SQVTM, CDR2 ANQGSEA. For the CDR3, the DNA is TGCAGCGTTGCTTCTCTGGACAGAACCTACGAGCAGTACTTC. This sequence encodes CSVASLDRTYEQYF.

A remark on this clonotype: A much bigger clone sits one base away, suggesting this may be a read error. The chain couples TRBV28 to TRBJ1-3; D is undetermined. Germline loops: CDR1 MDHEN, CDR2 SYDVKM. This CDR3 comprises 15 residues. The chain's CDR3 is CVSSSKGSSGNTIYF. For the CDR3, the DNA is TGTGTCAGCAGTTCAAAGGGTTCCTCTGGAAACACCATATATTTT. Together with reference TRBV28 and TRBJ1-3, the CDR3 gives the full variable domain: DVKVTQSSRYLVKRTGEKVFLECVQDMDHENMFWYRQDPGLGLRLIYFSYDVKMKEKGDIPEGYSVSREKKERFSLILESASTNQTSMYLCVSSSKGSSGNTIYFGEGSWLTVV.

Remarks on this clonotype: The junction departs from the called germline gene at one end, perhaps through a read error. CDR3 amino acids: CSVTPTGTAQKIQYF. The CDR3 nucleotides are TGCAGCGTAACTCCCACCGGCACAGCTCAAAAGATTCAGTACTTC. The V call is TRBV29-1, the J call TRBJ2-4, with D unresolved. The CDR3 has 15 residues. Germline V lookup: CDR1 SQVTM, CDR2 ANQGSEA.

On this clonotype itself: A read error may account for a junction end that differs from germline. The chain carries TRBV12-3 or TRBV12-4 and TRBJ2-6, with D perhaps matching TRBD1 (5 bases). The CDR3 has 17 residues. CDR3 sequence reads: CASSPPRAFYGASVLTF. The CDR3 DNA reads TGTGCCAGCAGTCCTCCCCGGGCCTTCTATGGGGCCAGCGTCCTGACTTTC.

The rearrangement links TRBV5-1 to TRBJ2-1; the match to TRBD2 covers 12 bases. The V gene's germline CDR1 is SGHRS and CDR2 YFSETQ. The CDR3 extends over 15 amino acids. The V gene end was trimmed by 3 bases and the J gene end by 7 bases; junction bases not matched to a gene: 5. CDR3 nucleotide sequence: TGCGCCAGCAGCTCGACTAGCGGGAGTGGGAATGAGCAGTTCTTC. Its protein is CASSSTSGSGNEQFF.

The chain recombines TRBV5-1 with TRBJ2-2; 8 bases are shared with TRBD1. V shed 5 bases and J 15 bases; nucleotides not matched to a gene: 12. Germline CDR1 SGHRS, CDR2 YFSETQ. This CDR3 is 13 amino acids long. The CDR3 DNA follows: TGCGCCAGCAGGCAGGGGGCCACCGGGGTGATGTTTTTT. Amino acids: CASRQGATGVMFF.

The table lists this clonotype with many counts. The gene calls are TRBV7-2 and TRBJ2-7; D is uncertain. The germline V gene encodes CDR1 SGHTA and CDR2 FQGNSA. V shed 3 bases and J shed 7 bases, with 13 bases lying between them. The CDR3 extends over 13 amino acids. CDR3 sequence reads: CASSFFGSPEQYF. CDR3 bases: TGTGCCAGCAGCTTTTTTGGCAGCCCGGAGCAGTACTTC.